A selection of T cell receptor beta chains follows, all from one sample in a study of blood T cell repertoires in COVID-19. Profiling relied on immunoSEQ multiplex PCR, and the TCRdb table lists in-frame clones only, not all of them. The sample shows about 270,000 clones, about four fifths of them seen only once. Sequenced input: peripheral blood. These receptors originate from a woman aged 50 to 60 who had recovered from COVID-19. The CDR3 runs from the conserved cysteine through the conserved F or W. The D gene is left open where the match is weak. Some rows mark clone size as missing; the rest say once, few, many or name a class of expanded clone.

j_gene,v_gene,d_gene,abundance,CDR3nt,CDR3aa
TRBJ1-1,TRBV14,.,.,TGTGCCAGCAGCCCCCGACCTTCCTTGCTCGGGGACACTGAAGCTTTCTTT,CASSPRPSLLGDTEAFF
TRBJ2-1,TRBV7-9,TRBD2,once,TGTGCCAGCAGCTTAGCGGGAGGGCCGCATGAGCAGTTCTTC,CASSLAGGPHEQFF
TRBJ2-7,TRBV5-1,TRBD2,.,TGCGCCAGCAGAGCTGGGACTAGCGGCGCAGGGCAGTACTTC,CASRAGTSGAGQYF
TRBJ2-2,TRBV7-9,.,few,TGTGCCAGCAGACCAGAAACAGGGTACACCGGGGAGCTGTTTTTT,CASRPETGYTGELFF
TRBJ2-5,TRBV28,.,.,TGTGCCAGCAATGCGAGGCAGGGCGCGGGACAAGAGACCCAGTACTTC,CASNARQGAGQETQYF
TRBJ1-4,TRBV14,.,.,TGTGCCAGCAGCCAAGAGGTGGCTTCAACTAATGAAAAACTGTTTTTT,CASSQEVASTNEKLFF
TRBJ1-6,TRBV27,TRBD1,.,TGTGCCAGCAGTAAGGCAGACAGGGAGTATTCACCCCTCCACTTT,CASSKADREYSPLHF
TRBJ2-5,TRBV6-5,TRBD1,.,TGTGCCAGCAGTTCCCTGACAGGGAAAGAGACCCAGTACTTC,CASSSLTGKETQYF
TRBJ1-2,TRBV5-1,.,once,TGCGCCAGCAGCTCCTACTTTAGAGGGGGAGATGGCTACACCTTC,CASSSYFRGGDGYTF
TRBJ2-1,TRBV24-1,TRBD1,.,TGTGCCACCAGTGATTATGGGACAGGGGCATACAATGAGCAGTTCTTC,CATSDYGTGAYNEQFF
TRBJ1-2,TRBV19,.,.,TGTGCCAGCCGTGGGGGGGATGGTGGCTACACCTTC,CASRGGDGGYTF
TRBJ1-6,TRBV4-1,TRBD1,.,TGCGCCAGCAGCCAAGATGGACAGGGGGCGAGGTCACCCCTCCACTTT,CASSQDGQGARSPLHF
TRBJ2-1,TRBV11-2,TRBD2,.,TGTGCCAGCAGCTACCGACTAGCGGGAGGGCGGACGGATGAGCAGTTCTTC,CASSYRLAGGRTDEQFF
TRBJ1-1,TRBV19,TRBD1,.,TGTGCCATTCGACAGGGGATTTTGTCCCCTGAAGCTTTCTTT,CAIRQGILSPEAFF
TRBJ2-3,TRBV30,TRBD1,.,TGTGCCTGGAACAGGGGCGCAGATACGCAGTATTTT,CAWNRGADTQYF
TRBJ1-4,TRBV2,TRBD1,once,TGTGCCAGCACCGGGACAGAAAATGAAAAACTGTTTTTT,CASTGTENEKLFF
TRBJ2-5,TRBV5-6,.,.,TGTGCCAGCAGCCTCCAAGAGACCCAGTACTTC,CASSLQETQYF
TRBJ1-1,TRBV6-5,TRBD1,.,TGTGCCAGCAGCTCCAACAGGGGGGGAACTGAAGCTTTCTTT,CASSSNRGGTEAFF
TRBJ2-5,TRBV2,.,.,TGTGCCAGCAGTGAATGGGGGCCCCAGAAGCAAGAGACCCAGTACTTC,CASSEWGPQKQETQYF
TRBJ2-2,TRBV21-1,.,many,TGTGCCAGCAGCAAAGGACTCAAGACAGGGCCGAACACCGGGGAGCTGTTTTTT,CASSKGLKTGPNTGELFF
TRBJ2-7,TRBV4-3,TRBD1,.,TGCGCCAGCAGCCAAGCGGGACAGGGGGCTTCCAGCGAGCAGTACTTC,CASSQAGQGASSEQYF
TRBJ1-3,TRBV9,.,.,TGTGCCAGCAGCCCACTCCCCACCTCTGGAAACACCATATATTTT,CASSPLPTSGNTIYF
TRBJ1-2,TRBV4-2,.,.,TGTGCCAGCAGCCAAGATCCAGGGCCCAGTGGCTACACCTTC,CASSQDPGPSGYTF
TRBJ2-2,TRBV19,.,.,TGTGCCAGTAGTATAGACTTGAACACCGGGGAGCTGTTTTTT,CASSIDLNTGELFF
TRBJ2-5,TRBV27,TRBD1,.,TGTGCCAGCAGCCGGACAGGGAGTTTTGAGACCCAGTACTTC,CASSRTGSFETQYF
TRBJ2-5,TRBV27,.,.,TGTGCCAGCAGTCACTGGGGGGATCACGGGACCCAGTACTTC,CASSHWGDHGTQYF
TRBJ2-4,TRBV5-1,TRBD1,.,TGCGCCAGCAGCTTGTCCCCCGGGACAGGTTTCCCGGAGGACATTCAGTACTTC,CASSLSPGTGFPEDIQYF
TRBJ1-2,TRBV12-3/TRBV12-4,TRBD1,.,TGTGCCAGCAGCCCAACAGGGGCGGGGGGCTACACCTTC,CASSPTGAGGYTF
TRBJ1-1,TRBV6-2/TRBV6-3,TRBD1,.,TGTGCCAGCAGCCCCGACAGGGCCGGATTCATGAACACTGAAGCTTTCTTT,CASSPDRAGFMNTEAFF
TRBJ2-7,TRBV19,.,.,TGTGCCAGTAGCCGGGCGGGCAGGGGCTACGAGCAGTACTTC,CASSRAGRGYEQYF
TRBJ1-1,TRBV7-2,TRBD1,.,TGTGCCAGCAGCTGGCAACAGGGGGTCACTGAAGCTTTCTTT,CASSWQQGVTEAFF
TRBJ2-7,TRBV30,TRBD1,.,TGTGCCTGGAGTACCTTACAGGGGGCTGGTGAGCAGTACTTC,CAWSTLQGAGEQYF
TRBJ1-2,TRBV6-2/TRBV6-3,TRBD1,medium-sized,TGTGCCAGCAGTCCCTGGGACAGTCCCGACTATGGCTACACCTTC,CASSPWDSPDYGYTF
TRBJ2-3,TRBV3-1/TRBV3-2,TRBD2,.,TGTGCCAGCAGCGAAACTAGGACTAGCGTCTTCCATACGCAGTATTTT,CASSETRTSVFHTQYF
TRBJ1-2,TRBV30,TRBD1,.,TGTGCCTGGCCAGGACAGGGTGCTCGGGGCTACACCTTC,CAWPGQGARGYTF
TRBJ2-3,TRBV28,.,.,TGTGCCAGCAGCTTACAGTGGGATACGCAGTATTTT,CASSLQWDTQYF
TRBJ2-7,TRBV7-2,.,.,TGTGCCAGCAGCTCCACCGGACACCGCTACGAGCAGTACTTC,CASSSTGHRYEQYF
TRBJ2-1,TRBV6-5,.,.,TGTGCCAGCACTCCCCCGGGAAAAACCTACAATGAGCAGTTCTTC,CASTPPGKTYNEQFF
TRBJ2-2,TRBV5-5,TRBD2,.,TGTGCCAGCAGCTTGAGGAGCGGGGACACCGGGGAGCTGTTTTTT,CASSLRSGDTGELFF
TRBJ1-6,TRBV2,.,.,TGTGCCAGCAGTCCAGGTGGCAGCTCCTATAATTCACCCCTCCACTTT,CASSPGGSSYNSPLHF
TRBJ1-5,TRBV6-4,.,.,TGTGCCAGCAATAGGCCGGGACTTCTTACTCAGCCCCAGCATTTT,CASNRPGLLTQPQHF
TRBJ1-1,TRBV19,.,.,TGTGCCAGTAGTACTCGGGGTGAAGCTTTCTTT,CASSTRGEAFF
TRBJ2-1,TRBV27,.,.,TGTGCCAGCAGTTTAGGGACTGGCCCCGGAGAGCAGTTCTTC,CASSLGTGPGEQFF
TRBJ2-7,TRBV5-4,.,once,TGTGCCAGCAGCTCGGACACCAGCTCCTACGAGCAGTACTTC,CASSSDTSSYEQYF
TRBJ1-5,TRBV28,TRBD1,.,TGTGCCAGCAGTTCGACAGGGGGCGGCAATCAGCCCCAGCATTTT,CASSSTGGGNQPQHF
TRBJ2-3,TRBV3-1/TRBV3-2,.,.,TGTGCCAGCAGCCAAGATGGGGCCACCCAGACTACGCAGTATTTT,CASSQDGATQTTQYF